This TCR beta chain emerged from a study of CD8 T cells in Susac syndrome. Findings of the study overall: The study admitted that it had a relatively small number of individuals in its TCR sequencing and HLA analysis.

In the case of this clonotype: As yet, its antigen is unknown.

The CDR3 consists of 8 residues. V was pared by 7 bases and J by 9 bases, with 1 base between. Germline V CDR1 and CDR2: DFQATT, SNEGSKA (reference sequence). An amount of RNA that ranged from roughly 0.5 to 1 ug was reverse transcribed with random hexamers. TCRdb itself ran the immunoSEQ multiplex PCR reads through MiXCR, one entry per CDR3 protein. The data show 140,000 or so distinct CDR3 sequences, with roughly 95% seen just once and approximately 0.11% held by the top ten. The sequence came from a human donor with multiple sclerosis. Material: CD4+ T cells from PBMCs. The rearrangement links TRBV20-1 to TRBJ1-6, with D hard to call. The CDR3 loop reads CSGSPLHF. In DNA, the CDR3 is TGCAGTGGTTCACCCCTCCACTTT.